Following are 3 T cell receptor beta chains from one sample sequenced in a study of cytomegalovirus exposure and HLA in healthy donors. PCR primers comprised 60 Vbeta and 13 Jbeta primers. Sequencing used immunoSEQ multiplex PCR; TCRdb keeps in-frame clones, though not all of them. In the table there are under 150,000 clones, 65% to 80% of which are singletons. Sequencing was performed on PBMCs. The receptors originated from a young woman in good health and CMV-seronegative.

The CDR3 DNA reads as TGTGCCTGGAGCCTAGGGGTCAATGAGCAGTTCTTC. Its protein is CAWSLGVNEQFF. The chain is built from TRBV30 and TRBJ2-1; D may be TRBD1 (5 bases). V shed 3 bases and J shed 6 bases, with 9 bases lying between them. Germline V gene lookup returns CDR1 GTSNPN and CDR2 SVGIG (reference sequence). The CDR3 consists of 12 residues.

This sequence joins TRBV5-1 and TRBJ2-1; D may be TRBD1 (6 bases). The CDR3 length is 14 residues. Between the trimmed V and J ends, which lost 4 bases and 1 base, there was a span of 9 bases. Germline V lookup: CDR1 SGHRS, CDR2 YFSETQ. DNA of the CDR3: TGCGCCAGCAGCCTGGACAGTTCCTACAATGAGCAGTTCTTC. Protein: CASSLDSSYNEQFF.

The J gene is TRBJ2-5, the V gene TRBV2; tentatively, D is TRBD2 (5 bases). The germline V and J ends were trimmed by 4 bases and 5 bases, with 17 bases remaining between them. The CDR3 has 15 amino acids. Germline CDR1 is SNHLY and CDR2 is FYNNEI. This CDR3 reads CASSAGSTERETQYF. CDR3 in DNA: TGTGCCAGCAGTGCGGGGAGCACAGAACGGGAGACCCAGTACTTC.